These 32 T cell receptor beta chains originate from one sample sequenced in a study of blood T cell repertoires in COVID-19 (dated by TCRdb to about 2020). The library relied on the immunoSEQ multiplex PCR assay. The clones in this table, taken by TCRdb from immuneACCESS, are in-frame only. Not every clone is retained; where verified, under half of the shortfall comes from an unresolved V gene, and the cause of the rest is unknown. This sample holds about 16,000 clones; 80% to 90% were observed only once. The ten top clones hold over 9% of the sample. The sample consisted of peripheral blood. Source of these receptors: a man older than 75 with acute or convalescent COVID-19.

A remark on this clone: Sequence at one end of the junction differs from germline and may be a read error. This chain links TRBV19 with TRBJ2-7, with 8 bases lining up with TRBD1. The CDR3 is 14 residues long. Germline assignment: CDR1 LNHDA and CDR2 SQIVND (reference sequence). CDR3 loop: CASRIGQGTYEQYF. CDR3 DNA sequence: TGTGCCAGTAGGATAGGACAGGGAACCTACGAGCAGTACTTC.

This chain uses TRBV4-1 with TRBJ2-5, with 8 bases matching TRBD2. Germline CDR1 and CDR2: MGHRA and YSYEKL. The CDR3 is made up of 14 amino acids. The V segment lost 1 base and the J segment 3 bases; nucleotides outside the gene matches: 1. In nucleotides, the CDR3 is TGCGCCAGCAGCCAAGCGGGAGGGAAAGAGACCCAGTACTTC. It encodes CASSQAGGKETQYF.

This clone has a single count. The chain uses TRBV5-1 and TRBJ2-7, with D possibly matching TRBD1 (5 bases). Germline V CDR1 and CDR2: SGHRS, YFSETQ. The V and J ends lost 0 bases and 4 bases respectively, with 8 bases between them. CDR3 length equals 13 residues. CDR3 in DNA: TGCGCCAGCAGCTTGGCGACAGATTACGAGCAGTACTTC. It translates to CASSLATDYEQYF. Full variable domain (missing parts from reference TRBV5-1 and TRBJ2-7): KAGVTQTPRYLIKTRGQQVTLSCSPISGHRSVSWYQQTPGQGLQFLFEYFSETQRNKGNFPGRFSGRQFSNSRSEMNVSTLELGDSALYLCASSLATDYEQYFGPGTRLTVT.

The chain links TRBV6-5 to TRBJ1-5; possibly TRBD1 for D (5 bases). Germline V gene lookup returns CDR1 MNHEY and CDR2 SVGAGI. The length of the CDR3 is 14 residues. V was cut by 5 bases and J by 0 bases, with 8 bases left in between. The CDR3 sequence: CASSRQYSNQPQHF. Written as DNA, the CDR3 is TGTGCCAGCAGTCGACAGTATAGCAATCAGCCCCAGCATTTT.

This chain uses TRBV4-1 with TRBJ2-3; possibly TRBD2 for D (6 bases). CDR1 is MGHRA, CDR2 YSYEKL, per germline. Trimming took off 0 bases at V and 6 bases at J, with 16 bases between the two ends. This CDR3 has 16 amino acids. The DNA for the CDR3 is TGCGCCAGCAGCCAAGATAGGAGGGTAGCAATGGATACGCAGTATTTT. Amino acid sequence: CASSQDRRVAMDTQYF.

This chain joins TRBV14 and TRBJ2-1; D remains ambiguous. Deletions cut 3 bases from V and 0 bases from J, with 9 bases between. The CDR3 runs to 15 residues. CDR1 SGHDN and CDR2 FVKESK come from the germline V gene. The CDR3 sequence is CASSHAVSSYNEQFF. The CDR3 DNA reads TGTGCCAGCAGCCATGCGGTGAGCTCCTACAATGAGCAGTTCTTC.

V usage is TRBV29-1 and J usage is TRBJ2-7, with 7 bases aligning to TRBD1. Germline V gives CDR1 SQVTM, CDR2 ANQGSEA. V lost 5 bases, J lost 1 base, and 11 bases stayed unmatched. The CDR3 has 15 amino acids. The CDR3 DNA reads TGCAGCGTTCTGAAGTTACGGGACAGATCCTACGAGCAGTACTTC. The encoded protein is CSVLKLRDRSYEQYF.

This clone has a single count. The chain combines TRBV14 with TRBJ2-5, with D maybe TRBD1 (5 bases). The CDR3 is made up of 15 amino acids. Trimming removed 0 bases at V and 1 base at J, with 9 bases between. CDR1 is SGHDN and CDR2 is FVKESK in the germline V gene. For the CDR3, the DNA is TGTGCCAGCAGCCAAGAGGTCAGGGTCCAAGAGACCCAGTACTTC. Amino acids: CASSQEVRVQETQYF.

The chain links TRBV2 to TRBJ1-1, with D possibly matching TRBD1 (6 bases). This CDR3 is built from 13 residues. The V gene lost 5 bases and the J gene lost 8 bases, with 15 bases spanning the gap. Germline loops: CDR1 SNHLY, CDR2 FYNNEI. The CDR3 nucleotides read TGTGCCAGCAGTTCACAGGGAAGAGGGGAAGCTTTCTTT. This codes for CASSSQGRGEAFF.

The chain recombines TRBV6-5 with TRBJ1-4; D is undetermined. In germline, CDR1 is MNHEY, CDR2 SVGAGI. The CDR3 is made up of 15 amino acids. V gave up 7 bases and J gave up 7 bases, with 19 bases separating them. In nucleotides, the CDR3 is TGTGCCAGCAACGGGAAAATAGGTTGGGGTGAAAAACTGTTTTTT. Translation: CASNGKIGWGEKLFF.

The chain is built from TRBV19 and TRBJ2-1; 7 bases are a match to TRBD1. V lost 4 bases, J lost 7 bases, and 4 bases stayed unmatched. The CDR3 spans 13 residues. Germline CDR1 is LNHDA and CDR2 is SQIVND (reference sequence). This CDR3 reads CASSRQQGNEQFF. In DNA form, the CDR3 reads TGTGCCAGTAGTAGACAACAGGGGAATGAGCAGTTCTTC.

The V and J genes are TRBV4-1 and TRBJ1-1; D remains unclear. Looked up from germline, CDR1 is MGHRA and CDR2 is YSYEKL. The V end lost 1 base, the J end lost 10 bases, and 13 bases lay between the germline ends. The CDR3 contains 13 residues. The CDR3 sequence: CASSQVVGFGAFF. CDR3 DNA sequence: TGCGCCAGCAGCCAAGTGGTGGGCTTTGGAGCTTTCTTT.

This chain uses TRBV3-1 (or the pseudogene TRBV3-2) with TRBJ1-1; 7 bases align to TRBD1. CDR1 is LGHDT and CDR2 is YNNKEL in the germline V gene (reference sequence). Germline trimming cut 2 bases from V and 3 bases from J; bases unmatched to any gene: 3. The CDR3 loop spans 14 amino acids. In nucleotides, the CDR3 is TGTGCCAGCAGCCAAACAGGGGCATACACTGAAGCTTTCTTT. It codes for CASSQTGAYTEAFF.

The chain carries TRBV3-1 (or the pseudogene TRBV3-2) and TRBJ1-1; D may be TRBD1 (5 bases). Germline V gene lookup returns CDR1 LGHDT and CDR2 YNNKEL (reference sequence). V was trimmed by 3 bases and J by 3 bases, leaving 11 bases between them. The CDR3 sequence is 14 residues long. The CDR3 reads CASSQWGGDTEAFF. In DNA, the CDR3 is TGTGCCAGCAGCCAGTGGGGAGGGGACACTGAAGCTTTCTTT.

The chain employs TRBV19 and TRBJ1-2; TRBD1 might be the D (6 bases). Per germline, CDR1 LNHDA and CDR2 SQIVND (reference sequence). This CDR3 comprises 13 residues. The V gene lost 6 bases and the J gene lost 4 bases, with 12 bases spanning the gap. The CDR3 DNA reads TGTGCCAGTAGGGGTACAGGGTTCTATGGCTACACCTTC. It yields the protein CASRGTGFYGYTF.

CDR3 loop: CASSWGQPKSSYNEQFF. CDR3 nucleotide sequence: TGCGCCAGCAGCTGGGGACAGCCAAAGTCTTCCTACAATGAGCAGTTCTTC. J is TRBJ2-1 and V is TRBV5-1; 7 bases map to TRBD1. CDR1 SGHRS and CDR2 YFSETQ come from the germline V gene. Trimming cost V 3 bases and J 1 base; bases outside gene matches: 10. CDR3 length: 17 residues. Based on the CDR3 plus reference TRBV5-1 and TRBJ2-1, the full variable domain is KAGVTQTPRYLIKTRGQQVTLSCSPISGHRSVSWYQQTPGQGLQFLFEYFSETQRNKGNFPGRFSGRQFSNSRSEMNVSTLELGDSALYLCASSWGQPKSSYNEQFFGPGTRLTVL.

This clone has only one observation. The chain is built from TRBV6-5 and TRBJ2-5; possibly TRBD2 for D (6 bases). Germline assignment: CDR1 MNHEY and CDR2 SVGAGI. CDR3 length: 15 amino acids. With 5 bases removed from V and 0 bases from J, the gap between germline ends came to 13 bases. CDR3 sequence reads: CASSRDSRYQETQYF. The CDR3 DNA sequence: TGTGCCAGCAGTCGGGACTCGCGGTACCAAGAGACCCAGTACTTC.

The chain recombines TRBV6-5 with TRBJ1-6; TRBD1 agrees at 10 bases. The CDR3 sequence is 16 residues long. Unmatched junction bases numbered 4, after V lost 2 bases and J lost 6 bases. CDR1 and CDR2 (germline): MNHEY, SVGAGI. CDR3 sequence reads: CASSYTTGGSNSPLHF. CDR3 DNA: TGTGCCAGCAGTTACACGACAGGGGGCTCTAATTCACCCCTCCACTTT.

This clone occurred a few times. The chain joins TRBV3-1 (or the pseudogene TRBV3-2) to TRBJ1-2; D gene unclear. Trimming stripped 1 base from V and 8 bases from J, with 5 bases between. The CDR3 spans 11 residues. The V gene's germline CDR1 is LGHDT and CDR2 YNNKEL (reference sequence). The CDR3 DNA reads TGTGCCAGCAGCCAAGGAGGCGGCTACACCTTC. This gives the protein CASSQGGGYTF.

V gene TRBV5-1 combines with J gene TRBJ2-3; TRBD2 aligns across 13 bases. Trimming cost V 5 bases and J 0 bases; bases outside gene matches: 3. The CDR3 spans 16 residues. CDR1 is SGHRS and CDR2 is YFSETQ in the germline V gene. Written as DNA, the CDR3 is TGCGCCAGCAGGGGACTAGCGGGGTATAGCACAGATACGCAGTATTTT. Protein product: CASRGLAGYSTDTQYF.

The chain joins TRBV5-8 to TRBJ1-6; 7 bases fit TRBD1. V lost 0 bases, J lost 10 bases, and 4 bases stayed unmatched. CDR1 is SGHTS, CDR2 YDEGEE, per germline. The CDR3 loop spans 14 amino acids. CDR3 amino acids: CASSLGQGGSPLHF. CDR3 sequence (DNA): TGTGCCAGCAGCTTGGGACAGGGAGGATCACCCCTCCACTTT.

The CDR3 spells CASSSGGGTGGTDTQYF. In DNA form, the CDR3 reads TGTGCCAGCAGCTCGGGAGGGGGGACAGGGGGCACAGATACGCAGTATTTT. This sequence joins TRBV11-3 and TRBJ2-3; 10 bases map to TRBD1. This CDR3 has 17 residues. From germline, CDR1 is SGHNT and CDR2 YENEEA. Trimming at V came to 4 bases and at J to 1 base, leaving 8 bases not matched to a gene.

This clone has only one observation. The rearrangement uses TRBV11-3 and TRBJ2-1, with TRBD2 identical over 14 bases. Germline trimming cut 5 bases from V and 0 bases from J; bases unmatched to any gene: 12. The CDR3 covers 20 residues. Germline-derived CDR1 and CDR2 are SGHNT and YENEEA. CDR3 in amino acids: CASSPSGTSGSPSSYNEQFF. DNA for the CDR3: TGTGCCAGCAGCCCCTCCGGGACTAGCGGGAGCCCAAGCTCCTACAATGAGCAGTTCTTC.

The chain is built from TRBV3-1 (or the pseudogene TRBV3-2) and TRBJ2-1; D remains unclear. CDR1 LGHDT and CDR2 YNNKEL come from the germline V gene (reference sequence). CDR3 length equals 15 residues. With 1 base removed from V and 2 bases from J, the gap between germline ends came to 9 bases. CDR3 nucleotide sequence: TGTGCCAGCAGCCAAGGGCGGATCGCCTACAATGAGCAGTTCTTC. Its translation is CASSQGRIAYNEQFF.

This chain uses TRBV19 with TRBJ2-7; 8 positions match TRBD2. Trimming took 5 bases from V and 11 from J; bases not matched to a gene: 14. This CDR3 comprises 14 residues. Germline V CDR1 and CDR2: LNHDA, SQIVND (reference sequence). The CDR3 DNA follows: TGTGCCAGTAGTCCTAGCGGGCACCACCCTCATAAGTACTTC. Residues: CASSPSGHHPHKYF.

The CDR3 DNA follows: TGCGCCAGCAGTTCACAGGGGGGGAGCTACGAGCAGTACTTC. Amino acids: CASSSQGGSYEQYF. The chain recombines TRBV5-1 with TRBJ2-7; tentative D call: TRBD1 (8 bases). V lost 5 bases and J 3 bases, leaving 15 bases between the germline ends. Germline V gene data show CDR1 as SGHRS and CDR2 as YFSETQ. This CDR3 region has 14 residues.

The genes are TRBV2 and TRBJ2-1; no reliable D call. Trimming removed 6 bases from V and 6 bases from J, with 15 bases in between. The CDR3 is made up of 14 amino acids. CDR1 is SNHLY and CDR2 is FYNNEI in the germline V gene. The CDR3 protein is CASSLVPTPNEQFF. For the CDR3, the DNA is TGTGCCAGCAGCCTCGTCCCTACCCCCAATGAGCAGTTCTTC.

The gene calls are TRBV5-1 and TRBJ1-2; 9 nucleotides align to TRBD1. Per germline, CDR1 SGHRS and CDR2 YFSETQ. The CDR3 is 17 residues long. The V gene end was trimmed by 0 bases and the J gene end by 6 bases; junction bases not matched to a gene: 12. CDR3 in DNA: TGCGCCAGCAGCTTGGCCGGGGACAGGGAGAGGGTAGATGGCTACACCTTC. It yields the protein CASSLAGDRERVDGYTF.

The genes are TRBV6-6 and TRBJ1-3; TRBD1 might be the D (6 bases). Germline CDR1 is MNHNY and CDR2 is SVGAGI (reference sequence). V was shortened by 6 bases and J by 0 bases, with 15 bases between the two germline ends. The CDR3 is made up of 16 amino acids. The CDR3 sequence is CASSFGQQASGNTIYF. The CDR3 nucleotides read TGTGCCAGCAGCTTCGGACAGCAGGCCTCTGGAAACACCATATATTTT.

V usage is TRBV3-1 (or the pseudogene TRBV3-2) and J usage is TRBJ2-1, with 7 bases lining up with TRBD2. Germline V gene lookup returns CDR1 LGHDT and CDR2 YNNKEL (reference sequence). Trimming took 3 bases from V and 0 from J; bases not matched to a gene: 8. This CDR3 is 17 amino acids long. Here the CDR3 DNA reads TGTGCCAGCAGCCAGGTACTTAGCGGGTCCTCCTACAATGAGCAGTTCTTC. This translates into CASSQVLSGSSYNEQFF.

This clone was observed a single time. V usage is TRBV12-3 or TRBV12-4 and J usage is TRBJ2-7; D is uncertain. CDR3 length equals 13 residues. Trimming took off 5 bases at V and 0 bases at J, with 8 bases between the two ends. The CDR3, as DNA: TGTGCCAGCAGTGAACTCACCTCCTACGAGCAGTACTTC. Its translation: CASSELTSYEQYF.

The J gene is TRBJ1-2, the V gene TRBV28, with unresolved D. The CDR3 extends over 11 amino acids. Per the germline V gene, CDR1 is MDHEN and CDR2 is SYDVKM. Trimming took off 1 base at V and 8 bases at J, with 5 bases between the two ends. The CDR3 protein is CASSLSVGYTF. CDR3 DNA: TGTGCCAGCAGTTTATCGGTGGGCTACACCTTC.